The present T cell receptor (beta chain) was sequenced within a study of monozygotic twins with inflammatory bowel disease (dated by TCRdb to between 2018 and 2020). Regarding the study in general: The full study comprised some 30 monozygotic twin pairs: nine German pairs (four IBD-concordant, five IBD-discordant) and 19 IBD-discordant Danish pairs. Within discordant pairs, disease-associated traits were sought mainly by comparing IBD patients with their genetically identical healthy co-twins. Each individual had, on average, about 151 000 unique TCRalpha sequences and 181 000 unique TCRbeta sequences available for analysis.

The full study reports these points: Distinction between different T cell subtypes could not be achieved in the analysis. Concordant and discordant twins showed no difference in repertoire similarity, possibly because of limited statistical power. The results gave no support for a single strong signal or clonotype linked to IBD. Compared with healthy twins, IBD patients had fewer clonotypes in common with other individuals, a difference most pronounced in patients showing signs of disease activity. A decrease in TCRbeta repertoire diversity, as measured by inverse Simpson index, was observed in IBD patients compared with their healthy co-twins. Because patients were on differing immunosuppressive treatments, the repertoires may have picked up extra background noise and inter-individual variability.

From each donor, a roughly 2.5 ml peripheral blood sample was drawn into PAXgene tubes and stored at -80 degrees C. Without any T cell sorting, total RNA was extracted from whole blood using the PAXgene blood miRNA kit on an automated QIAcube. Peripheral blood from monozygotic twin pairs, either concordant or discordant for inflammatory bowel disease, underwent deep TCRalpha and TCRbeta repertoire profiling that used unique molecular barcoding. Smoking habits were recorded for all twin pairs, and individuals were classified as current, former or never smokers. As for this clonotype: No cognate antigen has been identified for it.

The protocol used for the library was 5' RACE. Each TCR library was prepared from around 3,400 ng of total RNA. For each sample, cDNA synthesis with SMARTScribe reverse transcriptase was split into eight separate reactions. Unique molecular identifiers containing a 6-nucleotide sample barcode were introduced through template switching during cDNA synthesis. TCRalpha and TCRbeta cDNA was amplified in two nested PCRs of roughly 16 and 10 cycles, and bead purification was carried out after each PCR. Before amplification, the cDNA was both treated with uracil DNA-glycosylase and purified with the QIAquick PCR purification kit. In the second PCR, Illumina TruSeq-compatible adapters and sample-specific barcodes were added. TapeStation and Qubit were used to check library quality and concentration, and 5 to 6 ng of each library went into the pool. Sequencing of the pooled libraries was done on an Illumina HiSeq2500 single-index Rapid Run using custom sequencing primers and 2 x 100 bp reads. The authors' analysis ran thus. MiGEC version 1.2.6 was used for UMI-based consensus assembly, which corrected PCR and sequencing errors. V(D)J alignment, clonotype assembly and CDR3 extraction were performed with MiXCR version 2.1.1. To normalise gene usage, clonotype sharing and MAIT/NKT TCR abundance, the top 1000, 10 000 and 20 000 clonotypes in each sample were analysed. After downsampling to 27 000 UMIs, diversity was calculated as the inverse Simpson index using the vegan R package. Paired Mann-Whitney U tests were applied to discordant twin pairs, with Benjamini-Hochberg correction for multiple testing. Following reprocessing of the reads by TCRdb, the data hold one row per CDR3 protein sequence and no DNA is available. The V and J calls come from TCRdb's annotation, not from the publication. The sample table on file contains 200,000 to 250,000 distinct CDR3 sequences. The ten largest clones represent roughly 7.1% of the sample.

Reading from cysteine to phenylalanine, the CDR3 counts 13 amino acids. The record lacks a DNA sequence. Looking up the germline V gene (reference sequence) yields CDR1 SGHNT and CDR2 YYREEE. Sequences were obtained from blood. This sequence originates from a human donor with ulcerative colitis or Crohn's disease, or a healthy co-twin of an affected twin (not recorded which). The chain couples TRBV5-4 to TRBJ1-5. The CDR3 protein sequence reads: CASSSDSNQPQHF.